These 20 T cell receptor beta chains were all obtained from the same sample, sequenced in a study of OX40 agonist ivuxolimab in advanced cancers. Assay used: immunoSEQ multiplex PCR; TCRdb lists only in-frame clones, some missing. The sample lists around 100,000 clones; around 87% were seen once. The sequenced sample was CD4+ or CD8+ T cells sorted from blood, obtained in a trial of the OX40 agonist ivuxolimab. These receptors all come from an adult with an advanced solid tumor such as melanoma, head and neck, liver or kidney cancer.

V is TRBV19 and J is TRBJ1-4, with D possibly matching TRBD1 (5 bases). The germline CDR1 and CDR2 sequences are LNHDA and SQIVND (reference sequence). V was clipped by 5 bases and J by 6 bases, with 19 bases between them. This CDR3 comprises 16 residues. Here the CDR3 reads CASSLTGQRGDEKLFF. DNA for the CDR3: TGTGCCAGTAGTCTAACGGGTCAAAGGGGAGATGAAAAACTGTTTTTT.

This chain uses TRBV7-3 with TRBJ2-3; D is perhaps TRBD2 (6 bases). Germline V gene lookup returns CDR1 SGHTA and CDR2 FQGTGA. The CDR3 is made up of 14 amino acids. The V end was cut by 5 bases, the J end by 0 bases, with 9 bases between. CDR3 protein: CASSPGTSTDTQYF. The CDR3 region has the DNA TGTGCCAGCAGCCCCGGGACTAGCACAGATACGCAGTATTTT.

This chain joins TRBV10-1 and TRBJ1-5, with TRBD1 matching over 8 bases. CDR1 is WNHNN and CDR2 is SYGVQD in the germline V gene (reference sequence). V shed 0 bases, J shed 4 bases, and the junction held 5 bases outside the gene matches. The CDR3 is 16 amino acids. The CDR3 loop reads CASSESATGVNQPQHF. CDR3 DNA: TGCGCCAGCAGTGAGTCCGCGACAGGGGTTAATCAGCCCCAGCATTTT.

The chain combines TRBV19 with TRBJ2-2; 11 nucleotides align to TRBD2. The germline V gene encodes CDR1 LNHDA and CDR2 SQIVND (reference sequence). The V and J ends lost 6 bases and 4 bases, in that order; junction bases with no gene match: 7. There are 16 residues in the CDR3. The CDR3 reads CASSPPSGRLTGELFF. The CDR3 DNA is TGTGCCAGTAGCCCCCCTAGCGGGAGGCTCACCGGGGAGCTGTTTTTT.

This rearrangement joins TRBV4-1 to TRBJ2-1; 15 bases match TRBD2. There are 18 residues in the CDR3. V lost 6 bases and J lost 7; bases outside the gene matches: 13. Germline V CDR1 and CDR2: MGHRA, YSYEKL. CDR3: CASRANPGLAGGVNEQFF. The CDR3, as DNA: TGCGCCAGCAGAGCAAATCCGGGACTAGCGGGAGGTGTGAATGAGCAGTTCTTC.

The chain carries TRBV10-3 and TRBJ2-1; TRBD1 matches at 7 bases. V was clipped by 5 bases and J by 8 bases; unmatched bases: 3. From germline, CDR1 is ENHRY and CDR2 SYGVKD. The CDR3 has 12 amino acids. CDR3 amino acids: CAISRQGDEQFF. CDR3 DNA sequence: TGTGCCATCAGTAGACAGGGCGATGAGCAGTTCTTC.

The rearrangement joins TRBV10-2 to TRBJ2-5; 10 bases align to TRBD1. CDR1 is WSHSY, CDR2 SAAADI, per germline. The CDR3 is made up of 14 amino acids. After removal of 7 bases from V and 2 bases from J, the junction contained 4 bases not matched to a gene. Here the CDR3 reads CASNDRGHQETQYF. CDR3 nucleotides: TGCGCCAGCAATGACAGGGGGCATCAAGAGACCCAGTACTTC.

The chain joins TRBV6-6 to TRBJ2-7, with 9 nucleotides matching TRBD2. The V and J ends lost 2 bases and 3 bases, in that order; junction bases with no gene match: 2. Germline values: CDR1 MNHNY, CDR2 SVGAGI (reference sequence). The CDR3 totals 14 residues. In nucleotides, the CDR3 is TGTGCCAGCAGTTACCAACTAGCGGGCTACGAGCAGTACTTC. It codes for CASSYQLAGYEQYF.

The genes are TRBV6-1 and TRBJ2-3; 8 positions agree with TRBD2. The CDR3 runs 15 residues. The junction had 9 bases not matched to a gene; V was cut back by 8 bases and J by 2 bases. The germline V gene encodes CDR1 MNHNS and CDR2 SASEGT. The CDR3 region has the DNA TGTGCCAGCGTTCGGTCTAGCGGGCACACAGATACGCAGTATTTT. Its protein product is CASVRSSGHTDTQYF.

This rearrangement joins TRBV5-4 to TRBJ1-1, with 7 bases matching TRBD1. This CDR3 spans 14 amino acids. With 4 bases clipped from V and 6 bases from J, the junction kept 9 bases outside the gene matches. The germline V gene encodes CDR1 SGHNT and CDR2 YYREEE (reference sequence). As DNA, the CDR3 is TGTGCCAGCAGCGCACAGGGGCTCGAGGCTGAAGCTTTCTTT. It encodes CASSAQGLEAEAFF.

V and J are TRBV28 and TRBJ2-5, with D possibly TRBD1 on 5 matching bases. Germline V gene sequence: CDR1 MDHEN, CDR2 SYDVKM. The V gene lost 9 bases and the J gene lost 3 bases, with 26 bases spanning the gap. CDR3 size: 17 residues. The CDR3 region has the DNA TGTGCCAGTACTCCCTATGAAGTGGGCAGGGCTAAAGAGACCCAGTACTTC. Its protein is CASTPYEVGRAKETQYF.

The chain uses TRBV7-8 and TRBJ1-5; D not resolved. The CDR3 is 16 residues long. Germline values: CDR1 SGHVS, CDR2 FQNEAQ. The V gene lost 5 bases and the J gene lost 6 bases, with 20 bases spanning the gap. Here the CDR3 DNA reads TGTGCCAGCAGCGGACCCGTGGGTGTTTACATTCAGCCCCAGCATTTT. It codes for CASSGPVGVYIQPQHF.

This clone appeared a few times. The chain has TRBV5-1 and TRBJ2-7, with D perhaps matching TRBD2 (6 bases). Germline CDR1 and CDR2: SGHRS and YFSETQ. This CDR3 region has 15 residues. Trimming removed 1 base at V and 1 base at J, with 12 bases between. The CDR3 reads CASSLLTGGSYEQYF. In DNA, the CDR3 is TGCGCCAGCAGCTTGTTAACAGGAGGGTCCTACGAGCAGTACTTC.

The chain joins TRBV5-6 to TRBJ1-4; D perhaps matches TRBD1 (5 bases). V lost 3 bases to trimming and J lost 6 bases, with 18 bases between them. Germline CDR1 reads SGHDT; CDR2 reads YYEEEE. The CDR3 has 16 amino acids. The CDR3 spells CASSYKSVGGDEKLFF. In nucleotides, the CDR3 is TGTGCCAGCAGCTACAAAAGCGTTGGGGGGGATGAAAAACTGTTTTTT.

This chain uses TRBV30 with TRBJ2-5; D not certain. The V gene lost 1 base and the J gene lost 5 bases, with 11 bases spanning the gap. CDR1 and CDR2 from the germline V gene are GTSNPN and SVGIG (reference sequence). The CDR3 totals 13 residues. The CDR3 DNA reads as TGTGCCTGGAGTGGGGGTCGGGTGGAGACCCAGTACTTC. It yields the protein CAWSGGRVETQYF.

This clone was observed once. At one of its ends the junction is not consistent with the germline gene, which may arise from a read error. The chain carries TRBV7-8 and TRBJ2-7, with 10 bases identical to TRBD1. The CDR3 extends over 18 amino acids. Germline lookup yields CDR1 SGHVS and CDR2 FQNEAQ. The CDR3 region is CASSLAAVSRGQGYEQYF. The CDR3 nucleotides are TGTGCCAGCAGCCTAGCGGCGGTGAGCCGGGGACAGGGGTACGAGCAGTACTTC. The full variable domain, its missing parts supplied by reference TRBV7-8 and TRBJ2-7, is GAGVSQSPRYKVAKRGQDVALRCDPISGHVSLFWYQQALGQGPEFLTYFQNEAQLDKSGLPSDRFFAERPEGSVSTLKIQRTQQEDSAVYLCASSLAAVSRGQGYEQYFGPGTRLTVT.

This clone was observed a few times. The CDR3 DNA sequence: TGTGCCAGTAGTATCCTGAGGGGTACCGAGCAGTACTTC. Translating gives CASSILRGTEQYF. This chain connects TRBV19 to TRBJ2-7; TRBD1 or TRBD2 may be the D gene (5 bases each). CDR3 length: 13 residues. V gave up 3 bases and J gave up 6 bases, with 12 bases separating them. CDR1 is LNHDA, CDR2 SQIVND, per germline (reference sequence).

The chain's CDR3 is CASSPLGQQETGTQYF. CDR3 DNA sequence: TGCGCCAGCAGCCCACTGGGCCAGCAGGAGACGGGTACGCAGTATTTT. The chain combines TRBV5-1 with TRBJ2-3, with unresolved D. V lost 4 bases and J lost 8, with 23 bases in between. The CDR3 runs 16 residues. Germline V lookup: CDR1 SGHRS, CDR2 YFSETQ.

The chain links TRBV27 to TRBJ2-1; D might be TRBD2 (5 bases). V lost 2 bases and J lost 3, with 14 bases in between. The CDR3 contains 16 residues. CDR1 and CDR2 from the germline V gene are MNHEY and SMNVEV (reference sequence). The CDR3 nucleotides are TGTGCCAGCAGTTTACGGATGACTAACATCTACAATGAGCAGTTCTTC. Residues: CASSLRMTNIYNEQFF.

The chain is built from TRBV5-1 and TRBJ1-1; D is unresolved. V was clipped by 0 bases and J by 2 bases, with 11 bases between them. Germline-derived CDR1 and CDR2 are SGHRS and YFSETQ. The CDR3 length is 15 residues. The CDR3 is CASSLEGYPNTEAFF. CDR3 sequence (DNA): TGCGCCAGCAGCTTGGAGGGATACCCTAACACTGAAGCTTTCTTT.